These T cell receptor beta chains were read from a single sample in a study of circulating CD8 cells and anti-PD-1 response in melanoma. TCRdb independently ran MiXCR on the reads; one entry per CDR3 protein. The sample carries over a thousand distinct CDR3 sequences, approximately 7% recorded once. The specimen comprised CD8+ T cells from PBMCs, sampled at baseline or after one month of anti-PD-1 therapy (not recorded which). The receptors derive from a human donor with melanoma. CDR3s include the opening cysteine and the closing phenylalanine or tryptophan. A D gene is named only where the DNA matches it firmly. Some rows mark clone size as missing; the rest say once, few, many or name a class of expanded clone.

cdr3_aa: CSARAWEGTDTQYF
cdr3_nt: TGCAGTGCTAGAGCGTGGGAAGGTACAGATACGCAGTATTTT
clone_size: .
j_call: TRBJ2-3
v_call: TRBV20-1
d_call: .

cdr3_aa: CASSKLDLTYEQYF
cdr3_nt: TGTGCCAGTAGTAAACTTGACCTCACCTACGAGCAGTACTTC
clone_size: large
j_call: TRBJ2-7
v_call: TRBV19
d_call: .

cdr3_aa: CASSYNTGGSPPQHF
cdr3_nt: TGTGCCAGCAGTTACAACACAGGGGGCTCCCCGCCCCAGCATTTT
clone_size: large
j_call: TRBJ1-5
v_call: TRBV6-6
d_call: TRBD1

cdr3_aa: CASSFGGRGLYNEQFF
cdr3_nt: TGTGCCAGCAGCTTTGGAGGCAGGGGGCTATACAATGAGCAGTTCTTC
clone_size: medium-sized
j_call: TRBJ2-1
v_call: TRBV5-4
d_call: TRBD1

cdr3_aa: CASSSGTGGYEQYF
cdr3_nt: TGTGCCAGCAGTTCCGGGACAGGGGGCTACGAGCAGTACTTC
clone_size: medium-sized
j_call: TRBJ2-7
v_call: TRBV27
d_call: TRBD1

cdr3_aa: CAAEAGRGGSSYEQYF
cdr3_nt: TGTGCCGCCGAGGCGGGCAGGGGCGGGAGCTCCTACGAGCAGTACTTC
clone_size: medium-sized
j_call: TRBJ2-7
v_call: TRBV6-6
d_call: .

cdr3_aa: CSARSVGTDTQYF
cdr3_nt: TGCAGTGCTAGATCGGTGGGGACAGATACGCAGTATTTT
clone_size: medium-sized
j_call: TRBJ2-3
v_call: TRBV20-1
d_call: .

cdr3_aa: CASSEYITGDTEAFF
cdr3_nt: TGTGCCAGCAGTGAGTATATTACAGGGGACACTGAAGCTTTCTTT
clone_size: large
j_call: TRBJ1-1
v_call: TRBV2
d_call: TRBD1

cdr3_aa: CASSIGSGGGSLETQYF
cdr3_nt: TGTGCCAGTAGTATAGGGAGCGGGGGGGGCTCACTGGAGACCCAGTACTTC
clone_size: medium-sized
j_call: TRBJ2-5
v_call: TRBV19
d_call: TRBD2

cdr3_aa: CSVDWAGNYGYTF
cdr3_nt: TGCAGCGTTGATTGGGCGGGGAACTATGGCTACACCTTC
clone_size: .
j_call: TRBJ1-2
v_call: TRBV29-1
d_call: .

cdr3_aa: CASSVAHISGANVLTF
cdr3_nt: TGTGCCAGCAGCGTAGCCCACATCTCTGGGGCCAACGTCCTGACTTTC
clone_size: medium-sized
j_call: TRBJ2-6
v_call: TRBV9
d_call: .

cdr3_aa: CASSLTAGGDNYGYTF
cdr3_nt: TGTGCCAGCAGCTTAACCGCAGGGGGTGATAACTATGGCTACACCTTC
clone_size: .
j_call: TRBJ1-2
v_call: TRBV13
d_call: TRBD1

cdr3_aa: CASSIVQNNEQFF
cdr3_nt: TGTGCCAGTAGTATAGTGCAGAACAATGAGCAGTTCTTC
clone_size: few
j_call: TRBJ2-1
v_call: TRBV19
d_call: .

cdr3_aa: CASIPPEGALYTGELFF
cdr3_nt: TGTGCCAGCATCCCCCCGGAGGGGGCTCTTTACACCGGGGAGCTGTTTTTT
clone_size: large
j_call: TRBJ2-2
v_call: TRBV2
d_call: .

cdr3_aa: CASSATSGGNNEQFF
cdr3_nt: TGTGCCAGTAGTGCGACTAGCGGGGGGAACAATGAGCAGTTCTTC
clone_size: large
j_call: TRBJ2-1
v_call: TRBV19
d_call: TRBD2

cdr3_aa: CASSLDRGVEQYF
cdr3_nt: TGTGCCAGCAGTCTGGACAGGGGGGTCGAGCAGTACTTC
clone_size: few
j_call: TRBJ2-7
v_call: TRBV2
d_call: TRBD1

cdr3_aa: CASSFPELGGELFF
cdr3_nt: TGTGCCAGCAGTTTCCCGGAACTAGGGGGGGAGCTGTTTTTT
clone_size: medium-sized
j_call: TRBJ2-2
v_call: TRBV28
d_call: .

cdr3_aa: CASSYSISPGEQYF
cdr3_nt: TGTGCCAGCAGTTACTCGATATCTCCTGGGGAGCAGTACTTC
clone_size: few
j_call: TRBJ2-7
v_call: TRBV6-5
d_call: .

cdr3_aa: CASSMAQGALTEAFF
cdr3_nt: TGTGCCAGTAGTATGGCCCAGGGGGCTCTAACTGAAGCTTTCTTT
clone_size: large
j_call: TRBJ1-1
v_call: TRBV19
d_call: TRBD1

cdr3_aa: CASSIKAGNTEAFF
cdr3_nt: TGTGCCAGTAGTATAAAGGCAGGTAACACTGAAGCTTTCTTT
clone_size: medium-sized
j_call: TRBJ1-1
v_call: TRBV19
d_call: .

cdr3_aa: CASSPRQDLNTEAFF
cdr3_nt: TGTGCCAGCAGTCCGAGACAGGACCTCAACACTGAAGCTTTCTTT
clone_size: medium-sized
j_call: TRBJ1-1
v_call: TRBV28
d_call: .

cdr3_aa: CASSLAGDSLDTEAFF
cdr3_nt: TGTGCCAGCAGCTTGGCCGGGGACAGTTTGGACACTGAAGCTTTCTTT
clone_size: large
j_call: TRBJ1-1
v_call: TRBV5-6
d_call: TRBD1